A single sample is the source of the 23 T cell receptor beta chains below, sequenced in a study of memory CD4+ T cells and cytomegalovirus serostatus. The sort gate was single viable CD3+CD4+CD8-CD45RO+ cells for memory CD4+ T cells. Profiling relied on immunoSEQ multiplex PCR, and the TCRdb table lists in-frame clones only, not all of them. The table has about 44,000 clones, around 76% seen once. The source material was memory CD4+ T cells from blood. These receptors came from an adult in good health and CMV-seronegative.

The rearrangement uses TRBV2 and TRBJ1-6; D is undetermined. CDR1 and CDR2 from the germline V gene are SNHLY and FYNNEI. This CDR3 spans 14 amino acids. Between the trimmed V and J ends, which lost 4 bases and 2 bases, there was a span of 6 bases. CDR3 nucleotide sequence: TGTGCCAGCAGTGCGAGGCCCTATAATTCACCCCTCCACTTT. This sequence encodes CASSARPYNSPLHF.

This clone occurred once. V usage is TRBV7-9 and J usage is TRBJ1-6; D might be TRBD1 (5 bases). V shed 1 base and J shed 10 bases, with 11 bases lying between them. Germline CDR1 is SEHNR and CDR2 is FQNEAQ (reference sequence). CDR3 length: 14 amino acids. The CDR3 loop is CASSLVEGTSPLHF. CDR3 DNA sequence: TGTGCCAGCAGCTTAGTAGAGGGGACGTCACCCCTCCACTTT.

The chain uses TRBV19 and TRBJ1-3; TRBD1 agrees at 7 bases. CDR1 is LNHDA and CDR2 is SQIVND in the germline V gene (reference sequence). Trimming cost V 8 bases and J 0 bases; bases outside gene matches: 4. CDR3 length equals 14 residues. DNA for the CDR3: TGTGCCAGTCGGGACAGACTCTCTGGAAACACCATATATTTT. Translating gives CASRDRLSGNTIYF.

This chain uses TRBV10-3 with TRBJ1-5; D not certain. The CDR3 sequence is 14 residues long. V was pared by 4 bases and J by 5 bases, with 12 bases between. Germline lookup yields CDR1 ENHRY and CDR2 SYGVKD. The CDR3 here is CAISVNPTHQPQHF. DNA of the CDR3: TGTGCCATCAGTGTAAACCCCACCCATCAGCCCCAGCATTTT.

The rearrangement links TRBV10-3 to TRBJ1-1, with 12 bases aligning to TRBD1. With 7 bases clipped from V and 2 bases from J, the junction kept 8 bases outside the gene matches. Germline CDR1 reads ENHRY; CDR2 reads SYGVKD. This CDR3 has 16 amino acids. The CDR3 reads CAIKGTGGFTNTEAFF. Here the CDR3 DNA reads TGTGCCATCAAGGGGACAGGGGGCTTTACCAACACTGAAGCTTTCTTT.

This clone occurred a few times. The V gene is TRBV6-1, the J gene TRBJ1-1; D gene uncertain. Germline V gives CDR1 MNHNS, CDR2 SASEGT. The CDR3 is 12 amino acids. Deletions cut 11 bases from V and 1 base from J, with 11 bases between. CDR3 in amino acids: CASQEGNTEAFF. CDR3 bases: TGTGCCTCTCAGGAAGGGAACACTGAAGCTTTCTTT.

The chain joins TRBV2 to TRBJ1-2; 9 positions agree with TRBD1. Germline V lookup: CDR1 SNHLY, CDR2 FYNNEI. The CDR3 extends over 14 amino acids. V shed 6 bases and J 2 bases; nucleotides not matched to a gene: 4. CDR3 amino acids: CASSVDRGNYGYTF. CDR3 DNA: TGTGCCAGCAGCGTCGACAGGGGGAACTATGGCTACACCTTC.

V is TRBV11-2 and J is TRBJ1-3, with D tentatively TRBD1 (6 bases). Germline V gene sequence: CDR1 SGHAT, CDR2 FQNNGV. Trimming removed 5 bases from V and 0 bases from J, with 11 bases in between. There are 15 residues in the CDR3. CDR3 sequence reads: CASSGGQVSGNTIYF. The CDR3 DNA follows: TGTGCCAGCAGCGGGGGACAAGTCTCTGGAAACACCATATATTTT.

This chain uses TRBV6-5 with TRBJ1-2; D is undetermined. The germline gives CDR1 MNHEY, CDR2 SVGAGI. The CDR3 is 14 residues long. V was shortened by 0 bases and J by 6 bases, with 11 bases between the two germline ends. DNA of the CDR3: TGTGCCAGCAGTTACTCGCGCAGCTTCAATGGCTACACCTTC. Its protein is CASSYSRSFNGYTF.

V usage is TRBV28 and J usage is TRBJ2-1; D ambiguous. V was clipped by 5 bases and J by 2 bases, with 10 bases between them. The length of the CDR3 is 14 residues. The germline V gene has CDR1 MDHEN and CDR2 SYDVKM. CDR3 DNA: TGTGCCAGCAGTGCACCGATCGCCTACAATGAGCAGTTCTTC. Translation gives CASSAPIAYNEQFF.

This clone has only a few counts. The gene calls are TRBV28 and TRBJ2-7, with 11 positions matching TRBD1. V trimming: 10 bases; J trimming: 2 bases; junction bases outside the gene matches: 13. CDR1 is MDHEN and CDR2 is SYDVKM in the germline V gene. The CDR3 is 16 residues long. The CDR3 bases are TGTGCCACCGATTATAGGGCGGGACAGGGGGCCTACGAGCAGTACTTC. Protein: CATDYRAGQGAYEQYF.

By frequency in the sample, this clone is medium-sized. This CDR3 is also generated by other DNA sequences in the sample. The chain recombines TRBV9 with TRBJ2-1; 8 bases fit TRBD2. The CDR3 extends over 15 amino acids. Looked up from germline, CDR1 is SGDLS and CDR2 is YYNGEE. V shed 0 bases and J 8 bases; nucleotides not matched to a gene: 7. The CDR3 protein is CASSVAGGPLDEQFF. The CDR3 coding sequence is TGTGCCAGCAGCGTAGCGGGGGGGCCGTTAGATGAGCAGTTCTTC.

The chain carries TRBV7-2 and TRBJ1-1; possibly TRBD1 for D (5 bases). The CDR3 has 12 residues. V gave up 4 bases and J gave up 10 bases, with 13 bases separating them. Germline-derived CDR1 and CDR2 are SGHTA and FQGNSA. The CDR3: CASSSTRGGAFF. The CDR3 DNA reads TGTGCCAGCAGCTCAACGAGGGGTGGAGCTTTCTTT.

This clone appeared once. The chain has TRBV25-1 and TRBJ2-1, with D perhaps assigned TRBD1 or TRBD2 (5 bases each). Germline V gives CDR1 MGHDK, CDR2 SYGVNS. The CDR3 covers 14 residues. Trimming removed 8 bases from V and 3 bases from J, with 14 bases in between. The CDR3 region is CASGTSGFYNEQFF. CDR3 DNA: TGTGCCAGCGGGACGAGCGGATTCTACAATGAGCAGTTCTTC.

The V call is TRBV11-2, the J call TRBJ2-2, with 7 bases fitting TRBD1. This CDR3 region has 16 residues. Losses at the gene ends were 3 bases for V and 5 bases for J; bases not matched to a gene: 9. From germline, CDR1 is SGHAT and CDR2 FQNNGV. Written as DNA, the CDR3 is TGTGCCAGCAGCTTTGAGGGGGCTAGGTTTACCGGGGAGCTGTTTTTT. Its translation is CASSFEGARFTGELFF. Together with reference TRBV11-2 and TRBJ2-2, the CDR3 gives the full variable domain: EAGVAQSPRYKIIEKRQSVAFWCNPISGHATLYWYQQILGQGPKLLIQFQNNGVVDDSQLPKDRFSAERLKGVDSTLKIQPAKLEDSAVYLCASSFEGARFTGELFFGEGSRLTVL.

The chain has TRBV5-1 and TRBJ2-7; 9 positions match TRBD1. Germline V lookup: CDR1 SGHRS, CDR2 YFSETQ. V lost 4 bases, J lost 3 bases, and 5 bases stayed unmatched. This CDR3 has 14 residues. CDR3 sequence reads: CASSRDREGYEQYF. DNA for the CDR3: TGCGCCAGCAGCCGGGACAGGGAAGGCTACGAGCAGTACTTC.

The chain recombines TRBV6-1 with TRBJ1-6; D gene ambiguous. The CDR3 spans 14 residues. Trimming took 8 bases from V and 1 from J, leaving 9 bases between them. Germline CDR1 and CDR2: MNHNS and SASEGT. The CDR3 nucleotides are TGTGCCAGCGGAACTAGGTCCTATAATTCACCCCTCCACTTT. This translates into CASGTRSYNSPLHF.

V gene TRBV7-8 combines with J gene TRBJ2-2; D might be TRBD1 (5 bases). With 5 bases removed from V and 4 bases from J, the gap between germline ends came to 11 bases. Germline CDR1 reads SGHVS; CDR2 reads FQNEAQ. The CDR3 is 14 amino acids. The CDR3 DNA sequence: TGTGCCAGCAGCACCCGGACAATCACCGGGGAGCTGTTTTTT. It is translated as CASSTRTITGELFF.

The genes are TRBV9 and TRBJ1-6; no definite D call. Germline values: CDR1 SGDLS, CDR2 YYNGEE. Trimming left V 0 bases short and J 6 bases short, with 1 base between. The CDR3 has 12 amino acids. The CDR3 region is CASSVANSPLHF. The CDR3 DNA reads as TGTGCCAGCAGCGTAGCTAATTCACCCCTCCACTTT. Drawing the rest from reference TRBV9 and TRBJ1-6, the complete variable domain is DSGVTQTPKHLITATGQRVTLRCSPRSGDLSVYWYQQSLDQGLQFLIQYYNGEERAKGNILERFSAQQFPDLHSELNLSSLELGDSALYFCASSVANSPLHFGNGTRLTVT.

This sequence joins TRBV7-9 and TRBJ1-1; D is uncertain. The CDR3 has 12 residues. Germline V gene data show CDR1 as SEHNR and CDR2 as FQNEAQ (reference sequence). Trimming took 3 bases from V and 3 from J, leaving 5 bases between them. The CDR3 here is CASSFGDTEAFF. The CDR3 nucleotides are TGTGCCAGCAGCTTCGGGGACACTGAAGCTTTCTTT.

The rearrangement joins TRBV6-5 to TRBJ1-6; 7 nucleotides match TRBD1. Germline CDR1 is MNHEY and CDR2 is SVGAGI. CDR3 length equals 15 residues. The trim removed 0 bases at V and 10 bases at J, leaving 6 bases unmatched. CDR3 in DNA: TGTGCCAGCAGTTACTCGAACAGGGGACCCTCACCCCTCCACTTT. Translation gives CASSYSNRGPSPLHF.

V gene TRBV2 combines with J gene TRBJ1-2; TRBD1 agrees at 7 bases. Germline V gives CDR1 SNHLY, CDR2 FYNNEI. The CDR3 sequence is 16 residues long. J gave up 4 bases and V 6 bases, and 14 bases lay outside the gene matches. The CDR3 coding sequence is TGTGCCAGCAGGGAGTGGAATAGGGGACAGTTCTATGGCTACACCTTC. Its protein product is CASREWNRGQFYGYTF.

As to this clone: The sample has other DNA sequences that encode this CDR3 too. The chain uses TRBV28 and TRBJ1-2; D is undetermined. The CDR3 has 11 amino acids. Germline-derived CDR1 and CDR2 are MDHEN and SYDVKM. Trimming pared 6 bases from V and 4 bases from J, leaving 6 bases between. CDR3 sequence: CASRTSYGYTF. CDR3 nucleotides: TGTGCCAGCAGGACATCCTATGGCTACACCTTC.